One sample yielded the 26 T cell receptor beta chains listed below, sequenced in a study of CD8 T cells in Susac syndrome. The RNA input was about 0.5 to 1 ug, and it was reverse transcribed with random hexamers. In TCRdb, the immunoSEQ multiplex PCR reads were re-called with MiXCR into one record per CDR3 protein. In the table there are some 130,000 distinct CDR3 sequences, more than 85% of which are singletons. The material sequenced was CD8+ T cells from PBMCs. All receptors come from a human donor with Susac syndrome.

This chain connects TRBV20-1 to TRBJ2-7; D perhaps matches TRBD1 (5 bases). Trimming took off 4 bases at V and 4 bases at J, with 17 bases between the two ends. The CDR3 is 14 residues long. From germline, CDR1 is DFQATT and CDR2 SNEGSKA (reference sequence). CDR3 in DNA: TGCAGTGCTACTAAAAGCGATGGGGCTTACGAGCAGTACTTC. This encodes CSATKSDGAYEQYF.

This chain uses TRBV7-8 with TRBJ1-1, with TRBD1 matching over 7 bases. Germline CDR1 and CDR2: SGHVS and FQNEAQ. The CDR3 extends over 15 amino acids. Trimming at V came to 2 bases and at J to 3 bases, leaving 6 bases not matched to a gene. The CDR3 nucleotides read TGTGCCAGCAGCTTAAGAAGGGGGCCGGACACTGAAGCTTTCTTT. This sequence encodes CASSLRRGPDTEAFF. Drawing the rest from reference TRBV7-8 and TRBJ1-1, the complete variable domain is GAGVSQSPRYKVAKRGQDVALRCDPISGHVSLFWYQQALGQGPEFLTYFQNEAQLDKSGLPSDRFFAERPEGSVSTLKIQRTQQEDSAVYLCASSLRRGPDTEAFFGQGTRLTVV.

The chain couples TRBV27 to TRBJ2-7; 7 bases line up with TRBD2. This CDR3 region has 13 residues. The germline V gene encodes CDR1 MNHEY and CDR2 SMNVEV (reference sequence). The J segment lost 6 bases and the V segment lost 2 bases, leaving 4 bases of the junction unmatched. This CDR3 reads CASSLGLVSEQYF. Here the CDR3 DNA reads TGTGCCAGCAGTTTAGGACTAGTATCCGAGCAGTACTTC.

The V gene is TRBV9, the J gene TRBJ2-7; a weak D match, TRBD2 (6 bases). Deletions cut 2 bases from V and 2 bases from J, with 8 bases between. Germline V gene data show CDR1 as SGDLS and CDR2 as YYNGEE. There are 13 residues in the CDR3. The CDR3 DNA reads TGTGCCAGCAGCGTTAGCGGAACCTACGAGCAGTACTTC. Translated: CASSVSGTYEQYF.

This chain joins TRBV5-1 and TRBJ2-1, with D hard to call. Germline CDR1 and CDR2: SGHRS and YFSETQ. V was clipped by 2 bases and J by 8 bases, with 11 bases between them. The CDR3 consists of 13 residues. DNA of the CDR3: TGCGCCAGCAGCTTCCGGGTCTCCGATGAGCAGTTCTTC. The encoded protein is CASSFRVSDEQFF.

This chain uses TRBV9 with TRBJ2-5, with a possible D match to TRBD2 (6 bases). Germline V CDR1 and CDR2: SGDLS, YYNGEE. CDR3 length: 16 residues. Trimming shortened V by 4 bases and J by 5 bases, and 21 bases separated the two germline ends. CDR3 loop: CASSSPLWEAGETQYF. The CDR3 nucleotides read TGTGCCAGCAGCTCTCCCCTCTGGGAGGCCGGGGAGACCCAGTACTTC.

The rearrangement uses TRBV1 and TRBJ1-2; the table's D call, TRBD1, was not checked against the DNA. TRBV1 is a pseudogene. This CDR3 has 11 residues. The CDR3 here is CTSDRVEGYTF. CDR3 bases: TGCACCAGCGACAGGGTTGAAGGCTACACCTTC.

The V call is TRBV4-1, the J call TRBJ1-1; 7 positions agree with TRBD1. J gave up 2 bases and V 1 base, and 10 bases lay outside the gene matches. The length of the CDR3 is 17 residues. Per germline, CDR1 MGHRA and CDR2 YSYEKL. For the CDR3, the DNA is TGCGCCAGCAGCCAAGGGGGCCGTGGGACAGCAAACACTGAAGCTTTCTTT. Translation: CASSQGGRGTANTEAFF.

V usage is TRBV5-1 and J usage is TRBJ1-2; a possible D gene is TRBD1 (5 bases). The V gene's germline CDR1 is SGHRS and CDR2 YFSETQ. The ends were cut back, 0 bases at V and 6 bases at J, with 15 bases in the middle. This CDR3 contains 15 residues. The CDR3 spells CASSLEGIKTDGYTF. CDR3 nucleotide sequence: TGCGCCAGCAGCTTGGAGGGCATAAAGACAGATGGCTACACCTTC.

The chain is built from TRBV18 and TRBJ2-4, with a possible D match to TRBD2 (7 bases). V lost 6 bases and J lost 3, with 18 bases in between. This CDR3 spans 16 amino acids. Germline V CDR1 and CDR2: KGHSH, LQKENI. In DNA form, the CDR3 reads TGTGCCAGCTCCTCCCGGACTAGGGGGGACAAAAACATTCAGTACTTC. It codes for CASSSRTRGDKNIQYF.

This clonotype has only one observation. The chain employs TRBV4-1 and TRBJ2-1; 11 bases line up with TRBD2. Germline values: CDR1 MGHRA, CDR2 YSYEKL. V lost 5 bases and J lost 9; bases outside the gene matches: 15. The CDR3 consists of 17 residues. In DNA form, the CDR3 reads TGCGCCAGCAGCGGGGGGACTAGCGGCAAAGGGGGAGGTGAGCAGTTCTTC. As protein: CASSGGTSGKGGGEQFF.

The chain employs TRBV4-1 and TRBJ2-5, with 8 positions matching TRBD1. Germline V gene sequence: CDR1 MGHRA, CDR2 YSYEKL. CDR3 length equals 15 residues. The trim removed 5 bases at V and 1 base at J, leaving 6 bases unmatched. CDR3 DNA: TGCGCCAGCAGCTATTACGGGACAGGCCAAGAGACCCAGTACTTC. Translated, it gives CASSYYGTGQETQYF.

The V call is TRBV11-2, the J call TRBJ2-1; 9 positions agree with TRBD2. J was trimmed by 14 bases and V by 1 base; bases with no gene match: 9. CDR3 length: 14 residues. Germline V gene lookup returns CDR1 SGHAT and CDR2 FQNNGV. The CDR3 protein is CASSLGSSGVAKFF. CDR3 in DNA: TGTGCCAGCAGCTTAGGGTCTAGCGGGGTCGCAAAGTTCTTC.

The chain joins TRBV12-3 or TRBV12-4 to TRBJ2-7; no definite D call. Trimming removed 6 bases at V and 2 bases at J, with 11 bases between. The length of the CDR3 is 13 residues. The CDR3 sequence: CASSQQETYEQYF. CDR3 sequence (DNA): TGTGCCAGCAGCCAACAAGAGACCTACGAGCAGTACTTC.

The chain is built from TRBV4-1 and TRBJ2-7; the D call may be TRBD1 or TRBD2 (5 bases each). The CDR3 runs 14 residues. Germline CDR1 MGHRA, CDR2 YSYEKL. V lost 4 bases and J 2 bases, leaving 12 bases between the germline ends. CDR3 coding DNA: TGCGCCAGCAGCCCTAGGGACGAGACCTACGAGCAGTACTTC. Protein product: CASSPRDETYEQYF.

The J gene is TRBJ1-2, the V gene TRBV27; D not certain. V shed 4 bases and J shed 9 bases, with 0 bases lying between them. CDR3 length equals 8 residues. CDR1 is MNHEY, CDR2 SMNVEV, per germline (reference sequence). The DNA for the CDR3 is TGTGCCAGCAGTTGCTACACCTTC. As protein: CASSCYTF.

The rearrangement joins TRBV5-1 to TRBJ1-4, with 7 bases fitting TRBD1. CDR1 SGHRS and CDR2 YFSETQ come from the germline V gene. Unmatched junction bases numbered 6, after V lost 4 bases and J lost 6 bases. The CDR3 length is 14 residues. CDR3 amino acids: CASSATGFDEKLFF. CDR3 DNA sequence: TGCGCCAGCAGCGCGACAGGGTTTGATGAAAAACTGTTTTTT.

The rearrangement links TRBV6-5 to TRBJ1-2, with D possibly matching TRBD1 (5 bases). The V gene lost 2 bases and the J gene lost 4 bases, with 14 bases spanning the gap. CDR3 length equals 15 residues. Germline V gene data show CDR1 as MNHEY and CDR2 as SVGAGI. Here the CDR3 reads CASSYGPTAPYGYTF. Here the CDR3 DNA reads TGTGCCAGCAGTTACGGCCCGACAGCCCCCTATGGCTACACCTTC.

V usage is TRBV5-1 and J usage is TRBJ2-7; maybe TRBD2 (6 bases). CDR1 SGHRS and CDR2 YFSETQ come from the germline V gene. The V and J ends lost 0 bases and 2 bases respectively, with 12 bases between them. The CDR3 length is 15 residues. CDR3 DNA: TGCGCCAGCAGCTTGGACAGCGGGCCCCCCTACGAGCAGTACTTC. It is translated as CASSLDSGPPYEQYF. The full variable domain, completed using reference TRBV5-1 and TRBJ2-7, is KAGVTQTPRYLIKTRGQQVTLSCSPISGHRSVSWYQQTPGQGLQFLFEYFSETQRNKGNFPGRFSGRQFSNSRSEMNVSTLELGDSALYLCASSLDSGPPYEQYFGPGTRLTVT.

This chain uses TRBV20-1 with TRBJ2-7, with TRBD2 matching 7 bases. The germline V gene encodes CDR1 DFQATT and CDR2 SNEGSKA (reference sequence). V trimming: 4 bases; J trimming: 3 bases; junction bases outside the gene matches: 15. The CDR3 is made up of 16 amino acids. The CDR3 sequence is CSANTPTGGRDYEQYF. As DNA, the CDR3 is TGCAGTGCTAACACCCCAACGGGGGGTCGGGACTACGAGCAGTACTTC.

This chain links TRBV2 with TRBJ2-1; D gene unclear. Germline V gene lookup returns CDR1 SNHLY and CDR2 FYNNEI. The CDR3 consists of 14 residues. V lost 2 bases, J lost 5 bases, and 10 bases lay in between. CDR3 sequence reads: CASSEIPRDNEQFF. The DNA of the CDR3 is TGTGCCAGCAGTGAAATCCCACGGGACAATGAGCAGTTCTTC.

The chain has TRBV7-8 and TRBJ2-5, with D unresolved. V lost 3 bases to trimming and J lost 5 bases, with 13 bases between them. Germline CDR1 reads SGHVS; CDR2 reads FQNEAQ. The CDR3 spans 14 residues. Here the CDR3 reads CASSLVSGGETQYF. CDR3 in DNA: TGTGCCAGCAGCTTGGTGTCCGGTGGGGAGACCCAGTACTTC.

The chain recombines TRBV2 with TRBJ1-1; D may be TRBD1 (5 bases). The CDR3 length is 15 residues. Per the germline V gene, CDR1 is SNHLY and CDR2 is FYNNEI. Deletions cut 2 bases from V and 4 bases from J, with 14 bases between. The CDR3 nucleotides read TGTGCCAGCAGTGAATGGGGGACCGCCGGCACTGAAGCTTTCTTT. Amino acid sequence: CASSEWGTAGTEAFF.

V gene TRBV27 combines with J gene TRBJ2-7; 9 nucleotides line up with TRBD2. Germline V gene sequence: CDR1 MNHEY, CDR2 SMNVEV (reference sequence). The J segment lost 5 bases and the V segment lost 4 bases, leaving 6 bases of the junction unmatched. CDR3 size: 14 residues. The CDR3 DNA reads TGTGCCAGCAGTTCCAATAGCGGGAGCGACGAGCAGTACTTC. Translated: CASSSNSGSDEQYF.

The genes are TRBV6-2 or TRBV6-3 and TRBJ2-1; D not resolved. The CDR3 is 14 residues long. Germline V gene data show CDR1 as MNHEY and CDR2 as SVGEGT. Deletions cut 5 bases from V and 4 bases from J, with 12 bases between. CDR3 sequence reads: CASSISMRYNEQFF. The CDR3 DNA is TGTGCCAGCAGTATCAGTATGCGATACAATGAGCAGTTCTTC.

V is TRBV2 and J is TRBJ2-7; TRBD1 agrees at 7 bases. Germline values: CDR1 SNHLY, CDR2 FYNNEI. V trimming: 7 bases; J trimming: 2 bases; junction bases outside the gene matches: 8. The CDR3 is 14 residues long. The CDR3 DNA reads TGTGCCAGCACTTCGACAGGGAGTACCTACGAGCAGTACTTC. Translation: CASTSTGSTYEQYF.